The rows below give T cell receptor beta chains drawn from one sample of a study of OX40 agonist ivuxolimab in advanced cancers. Only in-frame clones appear in the TCRdb table, and some are missing; sequencing was by immunoSEQ multiplex PCR. The sample lists just under 45,000 clones; 80% were seen once. This specimen consisted of CD4+ or CD8+ T cells sorted from blood, obtained in a trial of the OX40 agonist ivuxolimab. These TCRs come from an adult with an advanced solid tumor such as melanoma, head and neck, liver or kidney cancer. Each CDR3 is given with its conserved first and last residue. Fields, in order: V gene, J gene, D gene, clone size, CDR3 length, CDR3 protein, CDR3 DNA. A D gene is named only where the DNA matches it firmly. Clone size, where shown, is once, few, many, or a class for clones that have expanded.

TRBV5-4	TRBJ2-7	TRBD1	NA	14	CASRATGGPYEQYF	TGTGCCAGCAGGGCGACAGGGGGCCCCTACGAGCAGTACTTC
TRBV7-6	TRBJ2-6	NA	NA	15	CASSPGTSGANVLTF	TGTGCCAGCAGCCCAGGAACCTCTGGGGCCAACGTCCTGACTTTC
TRBV7-3	TRBJ2-5	TRBD1	NA	15	CASSSQGQGAETQYF	TGTGCCAGCAGCTCCCAGGGACAGGGGGCGGAGACCCAGTACTTC
TRBV5-1	TRBJ2-1	TRBD2	NA	16	CASSLLTSGIYNEQFF	TGCGCCAGCAGCTTGTTAACCAGCGGGATCTACAATGAGCAGTTCTTC
TRBV19	TRBJ1-5	TRBD1	NA	15	CASSPDRGPNQPQHF	TGTGCCAGTAGCCCAGACAGGGGGCCCAATCAGCCCCAGCATTTT
TRBV5-1	TRBJ2-3	NA	NA	14	CASSPSGPRDTQYF	TGCGCCAGCAGCCCAAGCGGCCCTCGGGATACGCAGTATTTT
TRBV27	TRBJ1-1	NA	NA	17	CASSSSAGPRGGTEAFF	TGTGCCAGCAGTTCCTCCGCGGGCCCGCGAGGGGGGACTGAAGCTTTCTTT
TRBV27	TRBJ1-5	NA	NA	13	CASSLRRDQPQHF	TGTGCCAGCAGTTTAAGGAGGGATCAGCCCCAGCATTTT
TRBV6-5	TRBJ2-3	NA	once	14	CASSLRGATDTQYF	TGTGCCAGCAGTTTACGGGGGGCCACGGATACGCAGTATTTT
TRBV19	TRBJ2-5	TRBD1	NA	14	CASSIGQGAETQYF	TGTGCCAGTAGTATCGGACAGGGAGCAGAGACCCAGTACTTC
TRBV7-3	TRBJ2-6	TRBD2	NA	15	CASSPGGDGANVLTF	TGTGCCAGCAGCCCCGGGGGGGATGGGGCCAACGTCCTGACTTTC
TRBV19	TRBJ1-6	TRBD1	NA	16	CASRELLGQSNSPLHF	TGTGCCAGTCGAGAATTGTTGGGACAGTCAAATTCACCCCTCCACTTT
TRBV28	TRBJ1-5	NA	NA	13	CASAGYSNQPQHF	TGTGCCAGCGCGGGTTATAGCAATCAGCCCCAGCATTTT
TRBV7-7	TRBJ1-6	NA	NA	13	CASSLNDNSPLHF	TGTGCCAGCAGCTTAAACGATAATTCACCCCTCCACTTT
TRBV20-1	TRBJ1-1	NA	NA	11	CSARGHTEAFF	TGCAGTGCTAGAGGGCACACTGAAGCTTTCTTT
TRBV19	TRBJ1-1	NA	NA	14	CASSIIQGRAEAFF	TGTGCCAGTAGTATCATACAGGGTAGGGCTGAAGCTTTCTTT
TRBV7-2	TRBJ1-2	TRBD1	NA	14	CASSPADRARGYTF	TGTGCCAGCAGCCCCGCCGACAGGGCGCGTGGCTACACCTTC
TRBV7-2	TRBJ1-5	TRBD1	NA	15	CASSSQGVSNQPQHF	TGTGCCAGCAGCTCACAGGGGGTGAGCAATCAGCCCCAGCATTTT
TRBV19	TRBJ1-1	NA	NA	14	CATMEGGAVTEAFF	TGTGCCACGATGGAGGGGGGGGCAGTGACTGAAGCTTTCTTT
TRBV4-1	TRBJ1-1	NA	NA	17	CASSHSRRSRQGTEAFF	TGCGCCAGCAGCCACTCAAGGAGGAGCAGGCAAGGTACTGAAGCTTTCTTT
TRBV18	TRBJ1-4	NA	NA	14	CASSRGGANEKLFF	TGTGCCAGCTCACGAGGAGGGGCTAATGAAAAACTGTTTTTT
TRBV4-3	TRBJ1-2	TRBD1	NA	14	CASSQPGQQAGYTF	TGCGCCAGCAGCCAACCGGGACAGCAAGCCGGCTACACCTTC
TRBV7-8	TRBJ1-4	NA	NA	12	CASSDRRGTMFF	TGTGCCAGCAGCGATCGGCGGGGAACTATGTTTTTT
TRBV19	TRBJ1-5	NA	NA	16	CASSGSLDKGNQPQHF	TGTGCCAGTTCCGGGTCCCTAGATAAGGGCAATCAGCCCCAGCATTTT
TRBV30	TRBJ2-5	NA	NA	14	CAWANGSPRETQYF	TGTGCCTGGGCTAATGGGAGCCCTCGAGAGACCCAGTACTTC
TRBV5-1	TRBJ2-1	NA	NA	20	CASRRGDGRVVPTSYNEQFF	TGCGCCAGCAGGAGGGGGGACGGTCGGGTGGTCCCAACCTCCTACAATGAGCAGTTCTTC
TRBV12-2	TRBJ2-7	NA	NA	16	CASRLAAGVSTYEQYF	TGTGCAAGTCGCTTAGCGGCCGGGGTTTCCACCTACGAGCAGTACTTC
TRBV6-1	TRBJ2-7	NA	NA	13	CASRVELKSHTYF	TGTGCCAGCAGAGTCGAATTGAAGTCTCACACGTACTTC
TRBV5-4	TRBJ2-5	NA	NA	14	CASSRGGTKETQYF	TGTGCCAGCAGCCGAGGAGGGACCAAAGAGACCCAGTACTTC
TRBV11-1	TRBJ2-1	TRBD2	NA	14	CASRKRESYNEQFF	TGTGCCAGCAGGAAGCGGGAGTCCTACAATGAGCAGTTCTTC
TRBV28	TRBJ1-6	NA	NA	14	CASKHPTYNSPLHF	TGTGCCAGCAAACACCCTACCTATAATTCACCCCTCCACTTT
TRBV11-3	TRBJ2-3	NA	NA	15	CASSIRGSWGDTQYF	TGTGCCAGCAGCATACGAGGGAGTTGGGGAGATACGCAGTATTTT
TRBV6-1	TRBJ1-3	NA	NA	13	CASSANPWNTIYF	TGTGCCAGCAGTGCAAACCCCTGGAACACCATATATTTT
TRBV5-4	TRBJ1-2	NA	NA	13	CASGPWHTEGYTF	TGTGCCAGCGGACCCTGGCATACTGAGGGCTACACCTTC
TRBV6-5	TRBJ2-7	NA	once	13	CATVGRVSYEQYF	TGTGCCACCGTGGGCCGCGTATCCTACGAGCAGTACTTC